This T cell receptor (beta chain) was obtained from a study of blood T cell repertoires in COVID-19. Study overall: The origin of the acute and convalescent COVID-19 samples was the United States, Italy and Spain. From T cells, B-cell-depleted T cells, or PBMCs came the material, which was cDNA or gDNA.

As originally analysed: Nucleated cell number was recorded as an estimate derived from reference gene primer amplification. Method: immunoSEQ multiplex PCR; TCRdb's copy keeps in-frame clones and lacks some. V, J and clone size reflect that table, while D and trimming were determined from the DNA. This sample has about 130,000 clones, with roughly 84% found just once. V dropped 1 base and J dropped 8 bases, with 11 bases sitting between them. The CDR3 is made up of 13 amino acids. Germline lookup yields CDR1 SEHNR and CDR2 FQNEAQ (reference sequence). The genes are TRBV7-9 and TRBJ1-1; no clear D. Material: peripheral blood. The sequence was obtained from a woman between 25 and 40 years old who had recovered from COVID-19. The CDR3 region has the DNA TGTGCCAGCAGCTTAGGGGAGGCCGTAGAAGCTTTCTTT. This codes for CASSLGEAVEAFF.